This T cell receptor beta chain appears in the sequencing data of a study of blood T cell repertoires in COVID-19. The protocol was immunoSEQ multiplex PCR, while the TCRdb copy is restricted to in-frame clones and leaves out a portion. The table shows hundreds of thousands of clones, with about nine tenths occurring only once. The sequence was obtained from a woman in her fifties or sixties who had recovered from COVID-19. The sequencing input was PBMCs or T cells enriched from blood (not recorded which).

DNA for the CDR3: TGTGCCAGCAGCCCTACAGGGGTGGCTGAAGCTTTCTTT. Translated: CASSPTGVAEAFF. The chain joins TRBV11-2 to TRBJ1-1; 7 nucleotides align to TRBD1. The junction had 6 bases not matched to a gene; V was cut back by 5 bases and J by 6 bases. Germline V gene sequence: CDR1 SGHAT, CDR2 FQNNGV. The CDR3 loop spans 13 amino acids.